This T cell receptor beta chain is from a study of T cells expressing NK-cell markers. Study information: Obtained from sorted CD3+CD56+NKG2C+, CD3+CD56+NKG2C- and CD3+CD56-NKG2C+ T cells were the TCR beta repertoires. One of the eight sequenced donors was seronegative, whereas the other seven were HCMV-seropositive. General study findings and limits: Dominant NKG2C+ clonotypes in 6 or 7 donors made up roughly 1.0-7.0% of CD8+ T cells.

This CDR3 contains 14 residues. As the method of synthesis, 5'RACE template switching with UMIs yielded TCR beta cDNA. TCRdb reprocessed the 5' RACE reads, with one entry per CDR3 protein and no DNA. Here the sample table reports about 550,000 distinct CDR3 sequences. With regard to this clonotype: What it binds is not known.

The chain is built from TRBV12-3 or TRBV12-4 and TRBJ2-7; the TRBD1 assignment by TCRdb is unverifiable without DNA. This TCR derives from a man younger than 35 in good health. Input material: blood T cells: a sorted CD56 or NKG2C T cell subset, CD4+ or CD8+ T cells, or bulk PBMC T cells (not recorded which). CDR3 sequence: CASSFGQGTYEQYF.